This TCR beta chain was observed in a study of B cell selection in AIRE deficiency. Study observations and caveats: TCRbeta-only data showed less than 45% of shared healthy Treg sequences in healthy Tconv. Of approximately 4,000 shared Treg TCRbeta sequences, around 32% were healthy-only, 9.3% patient-only. Shared Treg sequences had shorter CDR3s, biased toward rearrangements with few non-templated insertions. AIRE-deficient Tconv and Treg repertoires matched healthy donors in TCRBV, CDR3 length, diversity.

Regulatory T cells were sorted as CD4+CD25hiCD127low/negative. Libraries were prepared by immunoSEQ multiplex PCR; TCRdb keeps only in-frame clonotypes and omits some of them. The table includes fewer than 2,000 clones, around 84% detected once. J lost 5 bases, V lost 3 bases, and 8 bases had no gene match. The germline V gene encodes CDR1 SQVTM and CDR2 ANQGSEA. The CDR3 is 15 amino acids. Turning to this clone: Its antigen is still unknown.

The chain uses TRBV29-1 and TRBJ2-1; 9 bases are a match to TRBD2. This receptor was taken from a human donor in good health. The material sequenced was CD4+CD25+ Tregs sorted from PBMCs. As DNA, the CDR3 is TGCAGCGTTGATCGAGTAGCGGGAGTAGACAATGAGCAGTTCTTC. Protein: CSVDRVAGVDNEQFF.